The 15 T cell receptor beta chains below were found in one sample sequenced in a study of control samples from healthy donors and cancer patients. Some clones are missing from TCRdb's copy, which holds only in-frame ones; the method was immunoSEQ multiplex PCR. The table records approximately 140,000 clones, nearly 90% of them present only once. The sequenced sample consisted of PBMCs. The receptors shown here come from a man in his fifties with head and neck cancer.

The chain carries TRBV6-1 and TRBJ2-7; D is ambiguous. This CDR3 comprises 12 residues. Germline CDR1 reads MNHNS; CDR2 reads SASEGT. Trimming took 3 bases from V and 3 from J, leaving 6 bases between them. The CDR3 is CASSEQNYEQYF. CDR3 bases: TGTGCCAGCAGTGAGCAGAACTACGAGCAGTACTTC.

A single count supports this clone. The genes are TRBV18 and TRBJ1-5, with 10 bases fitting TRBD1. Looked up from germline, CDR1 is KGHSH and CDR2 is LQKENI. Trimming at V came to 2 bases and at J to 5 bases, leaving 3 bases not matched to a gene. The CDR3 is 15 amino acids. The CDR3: CASSPTGTGDQPQHF. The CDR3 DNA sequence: TGTGCCAGCTCACCAACCGGGACAGGGGATCAGCCCCAGCATTTT.

As DNA, the CDR3 is TGTGCCAGCAGCTTAGCAGGGGCGGACACTGAAGCTTTCTTT. This encodes CASSLAGADTEAFF. The chain recombines TRBV11-1 with TRBJ1-1; weak D call: TRBD1 (5 bases). Trimming removed 0 bases at V and 3 bases at J, with 8 bases between. Germline values: CDR1 SGHAT, CDR2 FQDESV (reference sequence). This CDR3 contains 14 residues.

The DNA for the CDR3 is TGTGCCAGCAGCTCACCGGACAGTTCTTACGAGCAGTACTTC. Amino acids: CASSSPDSSYEQYF. The rearrangement uses TRBV7-8 and TRBJ2-7; D might be TRBD1 (6 bases). The CDR3 runs to 14 residues. Per the germline V gene, CDR1 is SGHVS and CDR2 is FQNEAQ. V was trimmed by 4 bases and J by 4 bases, leaving 14 bases between them.

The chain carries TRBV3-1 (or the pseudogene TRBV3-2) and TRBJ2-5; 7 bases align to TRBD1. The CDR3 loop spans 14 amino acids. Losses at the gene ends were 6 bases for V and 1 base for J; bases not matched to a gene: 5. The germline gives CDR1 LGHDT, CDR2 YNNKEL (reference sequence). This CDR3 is CASRPPGGQETQYF. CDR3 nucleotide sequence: TGTGCCAGCAGACCCCCAGGGGGCCAAGAGACCCAGTACTTC.

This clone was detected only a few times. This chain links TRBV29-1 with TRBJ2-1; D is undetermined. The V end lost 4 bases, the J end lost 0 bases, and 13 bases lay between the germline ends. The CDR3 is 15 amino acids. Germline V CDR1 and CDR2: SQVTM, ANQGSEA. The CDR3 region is CSVASGKSSYNEQFF. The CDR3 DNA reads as TGCAGCGTTGCGAGTGGGAAAAGCTCCTACAATGAGCAGTTCTTC.

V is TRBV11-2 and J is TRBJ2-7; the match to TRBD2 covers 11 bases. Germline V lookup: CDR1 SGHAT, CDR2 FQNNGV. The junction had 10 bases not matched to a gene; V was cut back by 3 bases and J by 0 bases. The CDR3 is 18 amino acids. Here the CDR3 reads CASSFALTSGISSYEQYF. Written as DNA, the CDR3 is TGTGCCAGCAGCTTTGCCCTGACTAGCGGGATTAGCTCCTACGAGCAGTACTTC.

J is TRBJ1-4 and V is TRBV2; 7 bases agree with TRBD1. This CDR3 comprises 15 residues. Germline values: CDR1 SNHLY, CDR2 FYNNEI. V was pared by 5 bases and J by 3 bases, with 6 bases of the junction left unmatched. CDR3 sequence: CASSREQGPNEKLFF. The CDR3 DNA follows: TGTGCCAGCAGTAGGGAACAGGGGCCTAATGAAAAACTGTTTTTT.

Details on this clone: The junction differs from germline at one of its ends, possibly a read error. The CDR3 loop is CASSQAGGLAGEQCF. The CDR3 region has the DNA TGCGCCAGCAGCCAAGCGGGAGGGCTCGCCGGGGAGCAGTGCTTC. The chain employs TRBV4-1 and TRBJ2-7; 8 nucleotides agree with TRBD2. CDR3 size: 15 residues. Germline CDR1 reads MGHRA; CDR2 reads YSYEKL.

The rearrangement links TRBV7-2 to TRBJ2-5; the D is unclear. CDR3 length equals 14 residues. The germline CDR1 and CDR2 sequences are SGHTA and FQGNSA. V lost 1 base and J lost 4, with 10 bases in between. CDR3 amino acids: CASSLVAAPETQYF. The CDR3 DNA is TGTGCCAGCAGCTTAGTAGCCGCTCCAGAGACCCAGTACTTC. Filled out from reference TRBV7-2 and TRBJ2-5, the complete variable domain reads GAGVSQSPSNKVTEKGKDVELRCDPISGHTALYWYRQSLGQGLEFLIYFQGNSAPDKSGLPSDRFSAERTGGSVSTLTIQRTQQEDSAVYLCASSLVAAPETQYFGPGTRLLVL.

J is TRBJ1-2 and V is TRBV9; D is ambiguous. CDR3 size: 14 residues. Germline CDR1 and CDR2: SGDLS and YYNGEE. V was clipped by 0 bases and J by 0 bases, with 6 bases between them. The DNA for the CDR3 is TGTGCCAGCAGCGTAGCTTCGACTAACTATGGCTACACCTTC. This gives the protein CASSVASTNYGYTF.

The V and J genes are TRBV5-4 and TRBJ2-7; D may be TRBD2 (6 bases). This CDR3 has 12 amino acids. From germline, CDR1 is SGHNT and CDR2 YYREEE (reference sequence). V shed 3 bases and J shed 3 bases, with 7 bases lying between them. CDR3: CASSWGDYEQYF. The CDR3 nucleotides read TGTGCCAGCAGCTGGGGGGACTACGAGCAGTACTTC.

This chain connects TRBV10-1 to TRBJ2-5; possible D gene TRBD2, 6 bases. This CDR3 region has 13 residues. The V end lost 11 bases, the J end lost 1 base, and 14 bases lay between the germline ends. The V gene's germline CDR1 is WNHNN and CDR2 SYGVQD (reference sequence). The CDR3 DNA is TGCGCCGGGGGGTCCTTCCCCCAAGAGACCCAGTACTTC. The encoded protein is CAGGSFPQETQYF.

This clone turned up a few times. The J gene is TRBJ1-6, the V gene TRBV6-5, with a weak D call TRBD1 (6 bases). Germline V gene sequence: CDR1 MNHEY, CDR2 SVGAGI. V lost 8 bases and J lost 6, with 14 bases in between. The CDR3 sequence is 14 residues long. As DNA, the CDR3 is TGTGCCAGCCGGGTTGTACAGGGTAATTCACCCCTCCACTTT. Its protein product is CASRVVQGNSPLHF.

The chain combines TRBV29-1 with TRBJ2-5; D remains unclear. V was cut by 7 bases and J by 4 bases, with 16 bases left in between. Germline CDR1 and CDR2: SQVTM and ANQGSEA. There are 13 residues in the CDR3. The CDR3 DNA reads TGCAGCGCAGGACGGGTGGGTGGAGAGACCCAGTACTTC. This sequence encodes CSAGRVGGETQYF.